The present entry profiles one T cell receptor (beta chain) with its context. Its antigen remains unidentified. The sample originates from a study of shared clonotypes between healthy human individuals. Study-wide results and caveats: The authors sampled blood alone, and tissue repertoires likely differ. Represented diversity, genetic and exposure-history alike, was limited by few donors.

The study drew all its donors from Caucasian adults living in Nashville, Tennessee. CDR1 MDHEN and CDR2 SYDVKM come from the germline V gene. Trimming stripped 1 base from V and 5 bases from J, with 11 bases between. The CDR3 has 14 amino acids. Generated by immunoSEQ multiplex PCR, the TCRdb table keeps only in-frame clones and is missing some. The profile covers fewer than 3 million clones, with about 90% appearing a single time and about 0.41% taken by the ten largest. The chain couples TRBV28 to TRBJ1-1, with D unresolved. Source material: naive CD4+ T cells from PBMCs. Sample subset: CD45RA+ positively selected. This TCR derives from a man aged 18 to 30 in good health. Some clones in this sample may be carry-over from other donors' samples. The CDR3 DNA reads TGTGCCAGCAGTTTATATGGTTTATGGACTGAAGCTTTCTTT. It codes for CASSLYGLWTEAFF.